This T cell receptor (beta chain) was recorded in a study of T cell repertoires in cytomegalovirus infection. For the study at large: In public TCR beta signatures, there were indications of both CMV infection and matching HLA type. Points from the study as a whole: CMV-specific TCR beta clonotypes restricted by HLA-C were the ones dominating the ex vivo response.

The CDR3 length is 17 residues. The germline gives CDR1 SGHTA, CDR2 FQGTGA. V gave up 2 bases and J gave up 2 bases; unmatched junction bases: 5. TCRdb ran MiXCR on the reads and lists one entry per CDR3 protein. The repertoire holds about 920,000 distinct CDR3 sequences, roughly 30% seen once, with about an eighth in the top ten. For this clonotype: The antigen is unknown.

The receptor's source is a human donor in good health (CMV status not recorded). Some clones in this sample may be carry-over from other donors' samples. The V call is TRBV7-3, the J call TRBJ2-3, with TRBD2 identical over 12 bases. This sample comprised cultured CD8+ T cells from PBMCs, obtained from culture after CMV antigen stimulation. CDR3 amino acids: CASSLWTSGTNTDTQYF. The CDR3 DNA sequence: TGTGCCAGCAGCTTATGGACTAGCGGGACAAACACAGATACGCAGTATTTT.